This entry is about one T cell receptor beta chain. Antigen: not known. The data were obtained in a study of a mutant IDH1 vaccine in newly diagnosed glioma. For the study at large: Previous care, which was radiotherapy, temozolomide, or both, most often involved both.

Regarding the study as a whole: Among all patients, vaccine-induced immune responses occurred in roughly 93%.

TCRdb keeps only in-frame clones here, not all; method: immunoSEQ multiplex PCR. Of about 98,000 clones in the sample, roughly 90% were seen once. Time point meaning: baseline, week 1 (first vaccination visit). Treatment indicated: pre-vaccination baseline after standard-of-care therapy. The source was PBMCs, collected from a glioma patient treated with radiotherapy, temozolomide or both. The clonotype originates from a woman between 50 and 59 years old with glioma.

CDR3 amino acids: CASSLGGVTYGYTF. DNA of the CDR3: TGTGCCAGCAGCTTAGGAGGGGTTACCTATGGCTACACCTTC. The rearrangement links TRBV7-2 to TRBJ1-2; D may be TRBD1 (5 bases). Germline V gene sequence: CDR1 SGHTA, CDR2 FQGNSA. CDR3 length: 14 residues. Trimming shortened V by 1 base and J by 4 bases, and 10 bases separated the two germline ends.